The clone carrying this TCR beta chain was seen just once. From germline, CDR1 is SGDLS and CDR2 YYNGEE. There are 14 residues in the CDR3. V was pared by 4 bases and J by 3 bases, with 4 bases of the junction left unmatched. The data stem from a study of blood T cell repertoires in COVID-19. Looking at the study overall: Italy, Spain and the United States were the sources of the convalescent and acute COVID-19 samples. PBMCs, B-cell-depleted T cells, or T cells provided the cDNA or gDNA that made up the material.

Original handling: Estimates of nucleated cell counts were drawn from the amplification of reference gene primers. The method was immunoSEQ multiplex PCR; TCRdb's version includes in-frame clones alone and lacks a portion of them. V and J calls and clone size are as listed in that table; D and trimming were resolved from the DNA. The repertoire holds about 480,000 clones, around 88% seen once, with 4% to 5.5% in the top ten. The sequenced sample was peripheral blood. V is TRBV9 and J is TRBJ2-7, with 10 bases aligning to TRBD1. The TCR comes from a woman aged 30 to 39 with acute or convalescent COVID-19. Here the CDR3 reads CASSFGTGDYEQYF. CDR3 nucleotide sequence: TGTGCCAGCAGCTTCGGGACAGGGGACTACGAGCAGTACTTC.